This T cell receptor (beta chain) was recovered during a study of CD8 T cells in Susac syndrome. The overall study: Among the sequenced Susac syndrome patients, more than five had active disease while about eight were in remission.

Random hexamers were used to reverse transcribe 0.5 to 1 ug of RNA. Coverage of TCR beta CDR3 amplification by immunoSEQ multiplex PCR extended to 54 Vbeta and 13 Jbeta. Via MiXCR, TCRdb re-called the immunoSEQ multiplex PCR reads, giving one row per CDR3 protein. Among about 140,000 distinct CDR3 sequences listed, 85% to 95% were seen once. In Susac syndrome patients, recently defined diagnostic criteria for definite or probable disease were met. Between the trimmed V and J ends, which lost 1 base and 0 bases, there was a span of 15 bases. This CDR3 is 17 amino acids long. Looked up from germline, CDR1 is LGHNA and CDR2 is YNFKEQ.

This rearrangement joins TRBV4-2 to TRBJ1-1; D gene uncertain. Sequencing was done on a sample of CD4+ T cells from PBMCs. The sequence derives from a human donor with Susac syndrome. The CDR3 nucleotides read TGTGCCAGCAGCCAAGCTGGAGGAGCCGGAATGAACACTGAAGCTTTCTTT. It yields the protein CASSQAGGAGMNTEAFF.